This entry lists 29 T cell receptor beta chains sequenced from one sample in a study of T-cell reconstitution after alpha-beta-depleted transplantation in children. Library preparation (for TCRbeta) was performed with unique molecular identifiers. TCRdb reprocessed the PCR reads with MiXCR, giving one entry per CDR3 protein. The sample holds roughly 300,000 distinct CDR3 sequences, about 9.3% seen once. Sequenced here: PBMCs from the stem cell graft donor, sampled from the stem cell graft. These receptors came from a human donor who donated a stem cell graft to a child with acute lymphoblastic leukemia.

In this sample, this clonotype turned up a few times. The chain is built from TRBV12-3 or TRBV12-4 and TRBJ2-5; TRBD2 might be the D (5 bases). There are 13 residues in the CDR3. V lost 6 bases and J lost 5, with 13 bases in between. The CDR3 loop is CASSDPPGETQYF. The CDR3 DNA reads TGTGCCAGCAGCGACCCTCCGGGGGAGACCCAGTACTTC.

The DNA of the CDR3 is TGCAGCGTTGCTGGGAAACTCACAGATACGCAGTATTTT. It codes for CSVAGKLTDTQYF. The chain carries TRBV29-1 and TRBJ2-3; D ambiguous. Germline CDR1 is SQVTM and CDR2 is ANQGSEA. Trimming removed 4 bases from V and 2 bases from J, with 10 bases in between. The CDR3 spans 13 residues.

This clonotype was seen a few times. J is TRBJ2-7 and V is TRBV7-2, with 9 nucleotides matching TRBD2. Per germline, CDR1 SGHTA and CDR2 FQGNSA. CDR3 length equals 15 residues. Trimming removed 1 base from V and 3 bases from J; junction bases left unmatched: 4. In DNA form, the CDR3 reads TGTGCCAGCAGCTTAGAGAGACTAGCGGTCTACGAGCAGTACTTC. Protein: CASSLERLAVYEQYF.

The chain recombines TRBV6-1 with TRBJ2-7, with a tentative D call TRBD2 (6 bases). V dropped 6 bases and J dropped 4 bases, with 13 bases sitting between them. Germline V CDR1 and CDR2: MNHNS, SASEGT. The CDR3 contains 13 residues. The CDR3 coding sequence is TGTGCCAGCAGCCCGGCCAGCGGGTACGAGCAGTACTTC. It codes for CASSPASGYEQYF.

The chain has TRBV6-5 and TRBJ1-5, with 9 positions matching TRBD1. Germline CDR1 reads MNHEY; CDR2 reads SVGAGI. The junction had 5 bases not matched to a gene; V was cut back by 2 bases and J by 6 bases. The CDR3 sequence is 15 residues long. This chain's CDR3 is CASSYAGQGGQPQHF. In DNA form, the CDR3 reads TGTGCCAGCAGTTACGCGGGACAGGGTGGTCAGCCCCAGCATTTT.

The V gene is TRBV29-1, the J gene TRBJ2-5; 11 positions match TRBD1. With V trimmed by 6 bases and J by 4 bases, 7 bases remained unmatched. The CDR3 runs 14 residues. Germline V CDR1 and CDR2: SQVTM, ANQGSEA. The CDR3: CSVGRTGGGETQYF. CDR3 nucleotides: TGCAGCGTCGGACGGACAGGGGGCGGAGAGACCCAGTACTTC.

This clonotype has a handful of counts. V is TRBV6-2 or TRBV6-3 and J is TRBJ2-3; D may correspond to TRBD1 or TRBD2 (5 bases each). The CDR3 runs to 15 residues. V gave up 2 bases and J gave up 5 bases, with 14 bases separating them. Germline V gives CDR1 MNHEY, CDR2 SVGEGT. This chain's CDR3 is CASSYGAGRIDTQYF. CDR3 nucleotide sequence: TGTGCCAGCAGTTACGGGGCGGGTCGGATAGATACGCAGTATTTT.

V usage is TRBV6-5 and J usage is TRBJ2-7, with 7 bases identical to TRBD1. V dropped 5 bases and J dropped 4; count of bases not matched to a gene: 8. Germline V gene data show CDR1 as MNHEY and CDR2 as SVGAGI. The CDR3 has 14 residues. The CDR3 coding sequence is TGTGCCAGCAGTATCGACAGGGCCGCTTACGAGCAGTACTTC. It specifies CASSIDRAAYEQYF.

This clonotype was picked up many times. The chain joins TRBV3-1 to TRBJ2-5; D may be TRBD1 (6 bases). Germline V gene lookup returns CDR1 LGHDT and CDR2 YNNKEL (reference sequence). This CDR3 region has 15 residues. Trimming shortened V by 3 bases and J by 6 bases, and 17 bases separated the two germline ends. CDR3 residues: CASSHIIGTGKTQYF. DNA for the CDR3: TGTGCCAGCAGCCATATCATCGGAACAGGGAAGACCCAGTACTTC.

This clonotype has at least ten counts. The V gene is TRBV28, the J gene TRBJ2-7; D unresolved. V dropped 3 bases and J dropped 0 bases, with 15 bases sitting between them. Germline V lookup: CDR1 MDHEN, CDR2 SYDVKM. CDR3 size: 16 residues. The CDR3: CASSFRSALSSYEQYF. The CDR3 DNA reads TGTGCCAGCAGTTTTCGGTCAGCCTTGAGCTCCTACGAGCAGTACTTC.

The chain uses TRBV21-1 and TRBJ2-7; TRBD1, the D gene given by the table, was not confirmed from the DNA. TRBV21-1 constitutes a pseudogene. This CDR3 has 14 amino acids. This CDR3 is CASSKTAAPYEQYF. The CDR3 nucleotides are TGTGCCAGCAGCAAGACAGCGGCCCCTTACGAGCAGTACTTC.

This sequence joins TRBV5-1 and TRBJ1-1; possibly TRBD1 for D (6 bases). The CDR3 extends over 12 amino acids. Between the trimmed V and J ends, which lost 8 bases and 6 bases, there was a span of 14 bases. Germline V gene lookup returns CDR1 SGHRS and CDR2 YFSETQ. CDR3: CARPSKGAEAFF. DNA for the CDR3: TGCGCCAGACCCTCTAAGGGGGCTGAAGCTTTCTTT.

This clonotype showed up just a few times. The chain combines TRBV11-2 with TRBJ2-3, with 16 bases identical to TRBD2. Germline trimming cut 5 bases from V and 2 bases from J; bases unmatched to any gene: 13. The CDR3 sequence is 20 residues long. Germline V CDR1 and CDR2: SGHAT, FQNNGV. Here the CDR3 DNA reads TGTGCCAGCAGCCAATTAGTCCGGGGACTAGCGGGAGGGACCACAGATACGCAGTATTTT. Translation gives CASSQLVRGLAGGTTDTQYF. The complete variable domain, with remaining parts taken from reference TRBV11-2 and TRBJ2-3, reads EAGVAQSPRYKIIEKRQSVAFWCNPISGHATLYWYQQILGQGPKLLIQFQNNGVVDDSQLPKDRFSAERLKGVDSTLKIQPAKLEDSAVYLCASSQLVRGLAGGTTDTQYFGPGTRLTVL.

This clonotype was recorded at least ten times. The V and J genes are TRBV3-1 and TRBJ2-7; TRBD2 agrees at 10 bases. The J segment lost 0 bases and the V segment lost 3 bases, leaving 5 bases of the junction unmatched. CDR3 length: 16 residues. Germline assignment: CDR1 LGHDT and CDR2 YNNKEL (reference sequence). The CDR3 region has the DNA TGTGCCAGCAGCCATGAAGCGGGAGGGGACTCCTACGAGCAGTACTTC. It encodes CASSHEAGGDSYEQYF.

This clonotype was seen a handful of times. This rearrangement joins TRBV27 to TRBJ2-1; D gene ambiguous. V was pared by 4 bases and J by 4 bases, with 5 bases between. Germline CDR1 and CDR2: MNHEY and SMNVEV (reference sequence). The CDR3 contains 12 residues. This CDR3 reads CASSSVYNEQFF. DNA for the CDR3: TGTGCCAGCAGTTCAGTGTACAATGAGCAGTTCTTC.

The V gene is TRBV7-9, the J gene TRBJ2-3, with 9 nucleotides matching TRBD1. Germline trimming cut 4 bases from V and 2 bases from J; bases unmatched to any gene: 4. Per germline, CDR1 SEHNR and CDR2 FQNEAQ (reference sequence). The CDR3 has 15 residues. CDR3 amino acids: CASSWGTGTTDTQYF. CDR3 DNA sequence: TGTGCCAGCAGCTGGGGGACAGGGACCACAGATACGCAGTATTTT.

The gene calls are TRBV6-2 or TRBV6-3 and TRBJ1-1; D ambiguous. Trimming pared 7 bases from V and 6 bases from J, leaving 12 bases between. Per germline, CDR1 MNHEY and CDR2 SVGEGT. The CDR3 loop spans 12 amino acids. The CDR3 loop is CASTSVTAEAFF. The CDR3 region has the DNA TGTGCCAGCACCTCTGTGACCGCTGAAGCTTTCTTT.

This clonotype was observed a few times. The chain links TRBV6-5 to TRBJ1-6; TRBD1 might be the D (5 bases). The CDR3 covers 14 residues. Germline V lookup: CDR1 MNHEY, CDR2 SVGAGI. V lost 2 bases, J lost 8 bases, and 10 bases lay in between. This chain's CDR3 is CASSYRGGDSPLHF. The CDR3 DNA follows: TGTGCCAGCAGTTACAGGGGTGGGGATTCACCCCTCCACTTT.

Only a few counts were recorded for this clonotype. The V gene is TRBV12-3 or TRBV12-4, the J gene TRBJ1-1, with a weak D call TRBD1 (6 bases). Trimming shortened V by 6 bases and J by 0 bases, and 11 bases separated the two germline ends. The CDR3 contains 14 residues. The CDR3 sequence is CASRPDRLNTEAFF. CDR3 DNA sequence: TGTGCCAGCAGACCTGACAGGCTGAACACTGAAGCTTTCTTT.

Only a few counts were recorded for this clonotype. J is TRBJ2-1 and V is TRBV15; D uncertain. CDR1 and CDR2 (germline): LNHNV, YYDKDF (reference sequence). The V end lost 3 bases, the J end lost 15 bases, and 12 bases lay between the germline ends. This CDR3 has 11 amino acids. CDR3 loop: CATSRVPGRFF. The CDR3 coding sequence is TGTGCCACCAGCAGGGTACCTGGTCGGTTCTTC.

This clonotype occurred many times. The rearrangement links TRBV10-3 to TRBJ2-1; D remains unclear. The germline V and J ends were trimmed by 0 bases and 6 bases, with 12 bases remaining between them. The CDR3 consists of 15 residues. Germline values: CDR1 ENHRY, CDR2 SYGVKD. CDR3: CAISESVGSPNEQFF. The DNA for the CDR3 is TGTGCCATCAGTGAGTCTGTCGGCTCCCCCAATGAGCAGTTCTTC.

A note on this clonotype: The junction differs from germline at one of its ends, possibly a read error. V is TRBV20-1 and J is TRBJ2-1; 11 bases line up with TRBD2. This CDR3 is 16 amino acids long. CDR1 and CDR2 from the germline V gene are DFQATT and SNEGSKA (reference sequence). The CDR3 here is CCARVRLAGLPVEQFF. For the CDR3, the DNA is TGCTGTGCTAGAGTCCGACTAGCGGGATTGCCAGTTGAGCAGTTCTTC.

This clonotype was observed a few times. The gene calls are TRBV27 and TRBJ1-1, with D unclear. Germline V gene lookup returns CDR1 MNHEY and CDR2 SMNVEV (reference sequence). With 3 bases removed from V and 3 bases from J, the gap between germline ends came to 8 bases. The length of the CDR3 is 13 residues. CDR3 in amino acids: CASSFGVYTEAFF. DNA of the CDR3: TGTGCCAGCAGTTTTGGGGTATACACTGAAGCTTTCTTT.

About this clonotype itself: This likely comes from a read error, as the CDR3 has no conserved phenylalanine or tryptophan at its end. The rearrangement links TRBV4-2 to TRBJ2-1; TRBD2 aligns across 7 bases. CDR1 and CDR2 from the germline V gene are LGHNA and YNFKEQ. The CDR3 covers 15 residues. Trimming cost V 2 bases and J 9 bases; bases outside gene matches: 10. CDR3 sequence: CASSQILARVGEQFL. CDR3 nucleotides: TGTGCCAGCAGCCAAATACTAGCGAGAGTAGGTGAGCAGTTCTTG.

The rearrangement links TRBV2 to TRBJ1-5; 7 nucleotides agree with TRBD1. The CDR3 runs 15 residues. J was trimmed by 1 base and V by 6 bases; bases with no gene match: 6. The germline V gene has CDR1 SNHLY and CDR2 FYNNEI. CDR3 amino acids: CASRDRVTSNQPQHF. Written as DNA, the CDR3 is TGTGCCAGCAGAGACAGGGTTACGAGCAATCAGCCCCAGCATTTT. Variable domain in full (rest from reference TRBV2 and TRBJ1-5): EPEVTQTPSHQVTQMGQEVILRCVPISNHLYFYWYRQILGQKVEFLVSFYNNEISEKSEIFDDQFSVERPDGSNFTLKIRSTKLEDSAMYFCASRDRVTSNQPQHFGDGTRLSIL.

This sequence joins TRBV7-6 and TRBJ2-1, with 12 bases lining up with TRBD2. This CDR3 has 16 amino acids. V shed 7 bases and J 4 bases; nucleotides not matched to a gene: 8. Germline loops: CDR1 SGHVS, CDR2 FNYEAQ. The CDR3 DNA follows: TGTGCCAGCACCAGCGGGACTAGCGGGTCATACAATGAGCAGTTCTTC. As protein: CASTSGTSGSYNEQFF.

There are a few counts of this clonotype. The chain uses TRBV5-6 and TRBJ2-7; 7 positions match TRBD2. The CDR3 sequence is 15 residues long. Losses at the gene ends were 4 bases for V and 3 bases for J; bases not matched to a gene: 10. Germline CDR1 and CDR2: SGHDT and YYEEEE. CDR3 in amino acids: CASSLGVSGGYEQYF. CDR3 bases: TGTGCCAGCAGCCTGGGTGTTTCGGGGGGCTACGAGCAGTACTTC. Combining the CDR3 with reference TRBV5-6 and TRBJ2-7 gives the whole variable domain DAGVTQSPTHLIKTRGQQVTLRCSPKSGHDTVSWYQQALGQGPQFIFQYYEEEERQRGNFPDRFSGHQFPNYSSELNVNALLLGDSALYLCASSLGVSGGYEQYFGPGTRLTVT.

In the case of this clonotype: One end of the junction does not line up with germline, which may come from a read error. The chain is built from TRBV7-9 and TRBJ1-1; D ambiguous. Per germline, CDR1 SEHNR and CDR2 FQNEAQ (reference sequence). This CDR3 contains 12 residues. The CDR3 DNA reads TGTGCCAGCAGCTTAGAGGGCACTGAAGCTGTCTTT. Translation: CASSLEGTEAVF.

This clonotype was recorded once. J is TRBJ1-4 and V is TRBV5-1; a weak D match, TRBD1 (5 bases). Germline-derived CDR1 and CDR2 are SGHRS and YFSETQ. V was pared by 4 bases and J by 14 bases, with 21 bases between. The length of the CDR3 is 14 residues. This CDR3 reads CASSQGPTLPRLFF. CDR3 coding DNA: TGCGCCAGCAGCCAGGGACCGACGCTACCCAGGCTGTTTTTT.